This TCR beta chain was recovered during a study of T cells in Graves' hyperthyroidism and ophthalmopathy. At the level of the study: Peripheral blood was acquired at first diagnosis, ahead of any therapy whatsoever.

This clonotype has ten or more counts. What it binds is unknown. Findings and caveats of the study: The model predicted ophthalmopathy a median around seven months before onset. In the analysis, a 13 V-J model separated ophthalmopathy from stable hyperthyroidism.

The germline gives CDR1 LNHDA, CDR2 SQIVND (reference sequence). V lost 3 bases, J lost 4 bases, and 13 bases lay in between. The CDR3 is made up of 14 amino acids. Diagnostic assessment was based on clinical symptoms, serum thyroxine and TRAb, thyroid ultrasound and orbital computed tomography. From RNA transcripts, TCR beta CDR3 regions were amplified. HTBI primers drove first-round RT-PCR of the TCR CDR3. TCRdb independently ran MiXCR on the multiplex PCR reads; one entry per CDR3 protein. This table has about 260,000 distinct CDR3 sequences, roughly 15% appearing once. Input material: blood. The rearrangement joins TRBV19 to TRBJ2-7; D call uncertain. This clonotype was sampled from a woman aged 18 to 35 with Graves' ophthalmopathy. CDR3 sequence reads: CASSMAGWIYEQYF. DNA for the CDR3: TGTGCCAGTAGTATGGCCGGGTGGATATACGAGCAGTACTTC.